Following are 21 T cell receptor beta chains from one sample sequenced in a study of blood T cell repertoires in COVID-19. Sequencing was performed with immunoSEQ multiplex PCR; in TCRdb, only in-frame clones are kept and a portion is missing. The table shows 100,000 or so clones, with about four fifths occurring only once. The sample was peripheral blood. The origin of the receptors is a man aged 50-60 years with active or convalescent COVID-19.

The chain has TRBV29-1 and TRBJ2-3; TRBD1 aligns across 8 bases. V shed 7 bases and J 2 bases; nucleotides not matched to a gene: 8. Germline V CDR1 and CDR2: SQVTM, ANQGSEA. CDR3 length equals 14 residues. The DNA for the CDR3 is TGCAGCGCCAAGACAGGGGCCTACACAGATACGCAGTATTTT. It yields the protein CSAKTGAYTDTQYF.

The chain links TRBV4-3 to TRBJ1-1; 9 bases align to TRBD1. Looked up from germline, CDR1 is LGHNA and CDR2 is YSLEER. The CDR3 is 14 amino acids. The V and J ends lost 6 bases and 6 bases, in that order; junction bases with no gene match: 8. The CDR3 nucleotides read TGCGCCAGCAGATCCGGGACAGGGCTCCCTGAAGCTTTCTTT. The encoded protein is CASRSGTGLPEAFF.

CDR3 protein: CATSRDRVNTDTQYF. CDR3 bases: TGTGCCACCAGCAGAGACAGGGTTAACACAGATACGCAGTATTTT. The V call is TRBV15, the J call TRBJ2-3; perhaps TRBD1 as D (5 bases). Germline V CDR1 and CDR2: LNHNV, YYDKDF (reference sequence). The CDR3 sequence is 15 residues long. V was shortened by 0 bases and J by 2 bases, with 9 bases between the two germline ends. The whole variable domain, remainder taken from reference TRBV15 and TRBJ2-3, is DAMVIQNPRYQVTQFGKPVTLSCSQTLNHNVMYWYQQKSSQAPKLLFHYYDKDFNNEADTPDNFQSRRPNTSFCFLDIRSPGLGDTAMYLCATSRDRVNTDTQYFGPGTRLTVL.

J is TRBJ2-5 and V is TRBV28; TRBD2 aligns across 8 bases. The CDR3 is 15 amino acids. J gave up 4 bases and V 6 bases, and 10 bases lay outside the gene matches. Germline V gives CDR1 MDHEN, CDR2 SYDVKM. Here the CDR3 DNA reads TGTGCCAGCAGGACGAACGGGGGGGCCTCAGAGACCCAGTACTTC. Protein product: CASRTNGGASETQYF.

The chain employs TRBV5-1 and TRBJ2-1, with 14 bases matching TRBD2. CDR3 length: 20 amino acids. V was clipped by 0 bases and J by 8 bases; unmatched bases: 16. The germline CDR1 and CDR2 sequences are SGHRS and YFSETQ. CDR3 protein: CASSLATQTTSGGAGDEQFF. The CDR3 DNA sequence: TGCGCCAGCAGCTTGGCCACGCAGACGACTAGCGGGGGGGCCGGGGATGAGCAGTTCTTC. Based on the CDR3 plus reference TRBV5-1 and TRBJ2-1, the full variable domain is KAGVTQTPRYLIKTRGQQVTLSCSPISGHRSVSWYQQTPGQGLQFLFEYFSETQRNKGNFPGRFSGRQFSNSRSEMNVSTLELGDSALYLCASSLATQTTSGGAGDEQFFGPGTRLTVL.

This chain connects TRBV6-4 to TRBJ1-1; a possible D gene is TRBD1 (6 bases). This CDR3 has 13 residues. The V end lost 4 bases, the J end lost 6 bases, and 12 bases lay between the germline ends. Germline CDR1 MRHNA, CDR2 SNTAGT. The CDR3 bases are TGTGCCAGCAGTGCAAGGGGGACGGCTGAAGCTTTCTTT. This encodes CASSARGTAEAFF.

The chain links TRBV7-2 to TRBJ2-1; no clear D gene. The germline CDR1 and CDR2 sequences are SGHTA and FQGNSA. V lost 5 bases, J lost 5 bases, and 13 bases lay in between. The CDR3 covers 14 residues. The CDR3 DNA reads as TGTGCCAGCAGCGCGATAATACAGAACAATGAGCAGTTCTTC. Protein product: CASSAIIQNNEQFF.

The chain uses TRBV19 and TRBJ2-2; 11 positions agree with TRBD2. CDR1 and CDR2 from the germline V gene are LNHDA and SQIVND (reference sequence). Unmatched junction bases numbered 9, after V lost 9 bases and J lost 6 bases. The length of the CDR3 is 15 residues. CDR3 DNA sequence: TGTGCCAGCACCGCTAGCGGGGGGTTGTCCGGGGAGCTGTTTTTT. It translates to CASTASGGLSGELFF.

Here the CDR3 DNA reads TGTGCCAGCAGTGACCGGGGGGACACCTACAATGAGCAGTTCTTC. Amino acid sequence: CASSDRGDTYNEQFF. The chain links TRBV6-1 to TRBJ2-1; a weak D match, TRBD2 (7 bases). V was shortened by 3 bases and J by 2 bases, with 11 bases between the two germline ends. The CDR3 sequence is 15 residues long. Germline values: CDR1 MNHNS, CDR2 SASEGT.

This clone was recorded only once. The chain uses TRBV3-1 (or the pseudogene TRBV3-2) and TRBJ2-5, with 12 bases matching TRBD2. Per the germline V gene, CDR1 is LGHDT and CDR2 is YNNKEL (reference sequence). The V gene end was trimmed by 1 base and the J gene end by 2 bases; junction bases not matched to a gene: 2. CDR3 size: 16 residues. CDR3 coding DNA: TGTGCCAGCAGCCAAGGGACTAGCGGGGTACAAGAGACCCAGTACTTC. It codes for CASSQGTSGVQETQYF.

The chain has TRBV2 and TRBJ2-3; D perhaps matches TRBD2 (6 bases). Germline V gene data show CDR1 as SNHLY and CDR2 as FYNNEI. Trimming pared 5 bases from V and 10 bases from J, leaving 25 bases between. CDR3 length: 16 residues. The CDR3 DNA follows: TGTGCCAGCAGTCCTCCGGAGGGAGCGGGTCTGGCGCCGCAGTATTTT. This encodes CASSPPEGAGLAPQYF.

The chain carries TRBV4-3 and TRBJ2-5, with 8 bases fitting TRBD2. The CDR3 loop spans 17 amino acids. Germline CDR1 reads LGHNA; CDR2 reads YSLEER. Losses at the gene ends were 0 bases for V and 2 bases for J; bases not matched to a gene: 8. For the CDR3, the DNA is TGCGCCAGCAGCCAAGATGCGGGGGGTCGTCAGCAAGAGACCCAGTACTTC. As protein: CASSQDAGGRQQETQYF.

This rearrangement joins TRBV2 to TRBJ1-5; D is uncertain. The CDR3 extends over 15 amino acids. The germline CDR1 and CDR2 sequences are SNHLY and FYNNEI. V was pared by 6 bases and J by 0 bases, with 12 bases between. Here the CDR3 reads CASSQDSYSNQPQHF. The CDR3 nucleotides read TGTGCCAGCAGCCAGGATTCTTATAGCAATCAGCCCCAGCATTTT.

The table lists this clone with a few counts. The CDR3 DNA is TGCGCCAGCAGCCAAAGAATCCTAGCGGGGGCTTACAATGAGCAGTTCTTC. This codes for CASSQRILAGAYNEQFF. The V gene is TRBV4-1, the J gene TRBJ2-1; TRBD2 agrees at 10 bases. With V trimmed by 2 bases and J by 4 bases, 8 bases remained unmatched. Germline V gives CDR1 MGHRA, CDR2 YSYEKL. This CDR3 comprises 17 residues.

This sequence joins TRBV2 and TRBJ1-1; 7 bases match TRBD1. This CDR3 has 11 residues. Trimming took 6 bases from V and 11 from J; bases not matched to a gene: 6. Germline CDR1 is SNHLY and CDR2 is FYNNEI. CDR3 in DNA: TGTGCCAGCAGCTTACAGGGGAAGGCTTTCTTT. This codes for CASSLQGKAFF.

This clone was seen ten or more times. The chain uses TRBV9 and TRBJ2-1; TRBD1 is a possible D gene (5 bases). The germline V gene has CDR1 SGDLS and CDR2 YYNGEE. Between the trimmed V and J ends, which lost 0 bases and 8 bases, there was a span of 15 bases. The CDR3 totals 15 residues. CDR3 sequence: CASSVEAAGFDEQFF. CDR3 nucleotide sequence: TGTGCCAGCAGCGTAGAGGCGGCAGGGTTCGATGAGCAGTTCTTC.

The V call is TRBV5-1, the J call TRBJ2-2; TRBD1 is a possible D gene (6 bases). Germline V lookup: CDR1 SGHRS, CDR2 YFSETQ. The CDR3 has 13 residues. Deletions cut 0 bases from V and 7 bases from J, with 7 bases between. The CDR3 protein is CASSLVQGGELFF. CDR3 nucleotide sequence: TGCGCCAGCAGCTTGGTACAGGGCGGGGAGCTGTTTTTT.

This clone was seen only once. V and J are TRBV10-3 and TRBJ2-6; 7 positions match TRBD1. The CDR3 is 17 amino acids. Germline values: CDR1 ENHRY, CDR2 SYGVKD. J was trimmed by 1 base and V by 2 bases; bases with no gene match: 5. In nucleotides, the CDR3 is TGTGCCATCAGTGAGGTTGACAGGGAGTCTGGGGCCAACGTCCTGACTTTC. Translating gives CAISEVDRESGANVLTF.

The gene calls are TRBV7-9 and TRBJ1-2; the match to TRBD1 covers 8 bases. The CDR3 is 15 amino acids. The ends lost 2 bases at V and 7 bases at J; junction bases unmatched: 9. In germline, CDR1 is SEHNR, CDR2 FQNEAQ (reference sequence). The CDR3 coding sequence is TGTGCCAGCAGCTTAATGGGACAGGAGGGCGGTGGCTACACCTTC. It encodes CASSLMGQEGGGYTF.

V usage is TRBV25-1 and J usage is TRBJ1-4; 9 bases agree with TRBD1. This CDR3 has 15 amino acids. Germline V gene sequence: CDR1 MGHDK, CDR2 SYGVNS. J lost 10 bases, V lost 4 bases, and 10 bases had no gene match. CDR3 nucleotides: TGTGCCAGCAGTGGCCCCGGACAGGGGCCGGGAAAACTGTTTTTT. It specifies CASSGPGQGPGKLFF.

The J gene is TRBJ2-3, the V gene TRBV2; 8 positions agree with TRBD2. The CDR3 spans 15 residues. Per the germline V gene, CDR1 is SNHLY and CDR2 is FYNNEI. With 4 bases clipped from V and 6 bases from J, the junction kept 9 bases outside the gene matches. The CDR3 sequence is CASSGPSGGWDTQYF. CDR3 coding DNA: TGTGCCAGCAGTGGGCCCAGCGGGGGCTGGGATACGCAGTATTTT.